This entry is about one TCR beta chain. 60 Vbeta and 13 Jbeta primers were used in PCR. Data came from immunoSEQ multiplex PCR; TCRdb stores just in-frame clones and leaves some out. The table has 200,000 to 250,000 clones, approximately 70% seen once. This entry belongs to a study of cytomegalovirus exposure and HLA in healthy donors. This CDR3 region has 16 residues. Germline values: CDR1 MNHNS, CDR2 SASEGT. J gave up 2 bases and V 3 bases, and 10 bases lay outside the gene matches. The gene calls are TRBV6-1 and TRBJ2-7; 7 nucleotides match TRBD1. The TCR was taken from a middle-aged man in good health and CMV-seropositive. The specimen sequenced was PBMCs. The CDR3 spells CASSDPGQKGTYEQYF. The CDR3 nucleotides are TGTGCCAGCAGTGACCCGGGACAGAAAGGAACCTACGAGCAGTACTTC.